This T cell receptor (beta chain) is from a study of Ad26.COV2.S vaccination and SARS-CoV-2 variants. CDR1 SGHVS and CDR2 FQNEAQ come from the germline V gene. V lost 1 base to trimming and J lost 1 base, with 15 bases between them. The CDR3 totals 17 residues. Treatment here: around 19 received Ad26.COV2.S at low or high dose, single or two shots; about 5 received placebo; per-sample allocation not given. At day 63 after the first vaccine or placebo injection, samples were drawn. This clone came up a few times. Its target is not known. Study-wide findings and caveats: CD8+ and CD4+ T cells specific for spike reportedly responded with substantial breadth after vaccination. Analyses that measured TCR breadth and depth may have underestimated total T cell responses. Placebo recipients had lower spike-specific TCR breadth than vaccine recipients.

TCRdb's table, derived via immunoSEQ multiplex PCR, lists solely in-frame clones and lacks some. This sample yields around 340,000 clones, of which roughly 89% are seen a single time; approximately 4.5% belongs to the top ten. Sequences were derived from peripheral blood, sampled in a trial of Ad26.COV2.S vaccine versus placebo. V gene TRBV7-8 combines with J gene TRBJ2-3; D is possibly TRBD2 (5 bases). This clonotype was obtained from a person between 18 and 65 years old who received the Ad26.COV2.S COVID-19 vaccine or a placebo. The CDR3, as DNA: TGTGCCAGCAGCTTAGAAGCTAGCCTCCTGGGCACAGATACGCAGTATTTT. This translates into CASSLEASLLGTDTQYF. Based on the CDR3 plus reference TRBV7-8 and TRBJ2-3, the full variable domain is GAGVSQSPRYKVAKRGQDVALRCDPISGHVSLFWYQQALGQGPEFLTYFQNEAQLDKSGLPSDRFFAERPEGSVSTLKIQRTQQEDSAVYLCASSLEASLLGTDTQYFGPGTRLTVL.